This T cell receptor (beta chain) comes out of a study of blood T cell repertoires in COVID-19. The overall study: COVID-19 samples, acute and convalescent, were from the United States, Italy and Spain. The analysed material was cDNA or gDNA that came from T cells, B-cell-depleted T cells, or PBMCs.

Unmatched junction bases numbered 3, after V lost 4 bases and J lost 2 bases. The CDR3 sequence is 15 residues long. Germline CDR1 reads SGHTA; CDR2 reads FQGNSA. Authors' methods: Using reference gene primer amplification, nucleated cell counts were estimated. Method: immunoSEQ multiplex PCR; TCRdb's copy keeps in-frame clones and lacks some. V, J and clone size are those of that table, while D and trimming were read from the DNA. The table has about 240,000 clones, 85% to 90% seen once. On this clone itself: Other nucleotide sequences in the sample specify the same CDR3.

The clonotype originates from a woman in her 70s with active or convalescent COVID-19. The sample was peripheral blood. The J gene is TRBJ2-2, the V gene TRBV7-2; 8 nucleotides line up with TRBD1. The CDR3 spells CASSSGQGNTGELFF. As DNA, the CDR3 is TGTGCCAGCAGCTCAGGACAGGGCAACACCGGGGAGCTGTTTTTT.